The T cell receptor (beta chain) described here comes from a study of beta chain features in type 1 diabetes (dated by TCRdb to the late 2010s). With regard to the full study: Patients and healthy donors did not differ in mean age, gender distribution, total cell number or subset yield. A total of 107,917,701 sorted cells were examined across all samples, and the number of cells per subset was strongly correlated with RNA yield. The study compared the TCRB repertoires of sorted circulating CD4+ T cell subsets in recently diagnosed type 1 diabetes patients with those in matched healthy donors. Whereas all 28 donors provided naive and central memory subsets, regulatory and stem cell-like memory subsets were isolated from just 8 patients and roughly 8 healthy donors. What the authors observed across the whole study: At VDJ recombination sites, type 1 diabetes patients had fewer insertions and more deleted nucleotides, which implies abnormalities in thymic rearrangement. PCR might favor shorter templates, but patient and control samples were amplified and corrected together, so any skew would affect both groups equally. Naive, central memory and regulatory TCRB repertoires appeared to be more alike among patients than among healthy donors. Sequencing cDNA rather than genomic DNA could over-represent highly expressing activated cells, although activation and CD3 levels did not differ between groups. Because small numbers of individuals were included in the HLA sub-analyses, any influence of HLA type on TCRB rearrangement was left unresolved. Type 1 diabetes patients showed a moderate but significant shortening of TCRB CDR3 length in all four CD4+ subsets.

CDR1 and CDR2 were assigned from the germline V gene as MNHNS and SASEGT. The CDR3 measures 8 amino acids from cysteine to phenylalanine. The read is trimmed to its CDR3 DNA, 24 bases read in frame from base 1. Each donor gave one peripheral blood draw, around 100 mL on average, collected into heparinised tubes. Using a panel that included CD45RO, CCR7, CD25, CD127, CD95 and CD27, naive, central memory, regulatory and stem cell-like memory CD4+ T cells were sorted on a BD FACSAria II. A purity above 98% was achieved for all sorted populations. PBMCs were isolated right away by Lymphoprep density gradient centrifugation and were stained directly, without culture. To minimize batch effects, samples were stained and sorted in pairs, one healthy donor with one patient per experiment. For this clone: The clone's antigen remains unknown. No per-base quality is available; no much larger clone lies one base away.

All of the isolated RNA was reverse transcribed with the High Capacity cDNA Reverse Transcription Kit, so expressed TCRB transcripts were sequenced. Deep immunoSEQ sequencing was applied to naive, central memory and regulatory T cell samples, giving an average of roughly 3.5 million total reads per sample. After sorted cells were lysed in RLT buffer, RNA was extracted with DNase-treated RNeasy Micro or Mini kits, with the choice depending on cell number. To prevent cross-contamination, every cell subset was processed on its own, while patient and healthy donor samples were processed together. The immunoSEQ multiplex PCR was used to amplify TCRB sequences from cDNA, yielding 87-bp fragments that span the CDR3 region. The amplicons were sequenced using the Illumina HiSeq platform. Processing in the source paper ran as follows. PCR bias was corrected computationally using synthetic template baselines, and reads within Hamming distance 2 were collapsed, with unmergeable singletons discarded. Reads were aligned against IMGT to assign V, D and J genes, CDR3 length and insertions or deletions at six rearrangement sites. Within each subset, clonotype counts were normalized to the number of sorted cells before true diversity and Gini coefficients were calculated with the tcR R package. Repertoire sharing was quantified using the overlap coefficient calculated on TCRB nucleotide sequences. Out-of-frame TCRB sequences from naive cells were analyzed to stand in for the pre-selection repertoire. Entries here come from immuneACCESS through TCRdb and include only in-frame sequences with V and J called. Some clones fail to appear in such tables; in the studies checked, an unresolved V gene covers under half of the shortfall, and the cause of the remainder is unknown. V, J and clone size were drawn from that table, and D and trimming were deduced from the DNA. The sample profile shows under 300,000 clones; approximately 20% of them were found once. Clones ranked in the top ten supply approximately 0.029% of the sample.

The sequence joins TRBV6-1 to TRBJ1-2; the D gene lacks a confident call. The sample was naive CD4+ T cells from blood. Taken with the paper, the label for cell subset or site translates to: true naive CD4+ T cells. The source of this sequence is a woman between 35 and 50 years old with type 1 diabetes. The nucleotide sequence reads TGTAGAGCGGGGGGCTACACCTTC. It encodes CRAGGYTF.